What follows describes a single T cell receptor beta chain. Its antigen remains unidentified. It has no much larger one-base neighbor in the sample; base qualities were not kept. Separate from the approximately 700-subject first cohort, the validation cohort of more than 90 subjects was the group to which the donors belonged. The sample originates from a study of cytomegalovirus exposure and HLA in healthy donors (dated by TCRdb to 2017 to 2019). As for the study more broadly: According to a later analysis, one platform produced both the roughly 120 validation repertoires and the 720 or so repertoires of the first cohort. The aim of the study was to test whether cataloging public T cell receptors could identify signatures of past pathogen exposure. In addition to the first cohort of roughly 670 subjects, a separate validation cohort of under 150 different subjects was used. High-throughput TCR immunosequencing, statistical association of individual TCRs with disease status, and machine learning were combined to predict cytomegalovirus infection status. Study-wide conclusions, independent of this receptor: According to the authors, the approach could potentially be generalized to other disease states and immunological phenotypes. A total of 150 to 200 TCR beta chains were listed by the study as associated with cytomegalovirus. Most TCR sequences were observed very rarely across donors, whereas some public TCRs were present in many individuals. The classifier was reported to diagnose cytomegalovirus status with high specificity and sensitivity in both the original cohort and the validation cohort. Three of the identified cytomegalovirus-associated TCR beta chains were confirmed in vitro to be specific for cytomegalovirus antigens. A later analysis lacked HLA typing for the validation cohort, so it scored co-occurrence in that cohort across all 120 repertoires. Of the cluster scores, 90% to 95% were above 0 in a later analysis, which found that TCRs clustered in the first cohort also tended to co-occur in the 120 or so validation repertoires.

At the junction V is shortened by 0 bases and J by 5 bases, with 13 bases in between. CDR1 and CDR2 were assigned from the germline V gene as SGHDN and FVKESK. The CDR3 runs 15 residues from the cysteine to the phenylalanine. The kept DNA is CDR3 alone, 45 bases in frame from the first base. The library was built by means of the immunoSEQ multiplex PCR assay. The authors' pipeline ran thus. To diagnose cytomegalovirus status from the catalog of TCR beta chain sequences, a statistical classification framework was built. This is the immuneACCESS table as TCRdb keeps it, with only in-frame sequences that have V and J called. A part of the clones is gone; compared with another copy, unresolved V genes explain less than half, and the rest is unexplained. Clonal size and the V and J genes are those of that table, whereas D and trimming came from the DNA. Here the sample has 82,000 or so clones; about 95% occur a single time. The ten largest clones represent nearly 0.7% of the sample.

What was sequenced was PBMCs. The V gene is TRBV14 and the J gene is TRBJ2-5, with TRBD1 as a weak D call on 5 bases. This TCR derives from a woman aged 18-29 years in good health and CMV-seronegative. The DNA sequence is TGTGCCAGCAGCCAAGACTGGGGTGCAGGGGAGACCCAGTACTTC. It codes for CASSQDWGAGETQYF.